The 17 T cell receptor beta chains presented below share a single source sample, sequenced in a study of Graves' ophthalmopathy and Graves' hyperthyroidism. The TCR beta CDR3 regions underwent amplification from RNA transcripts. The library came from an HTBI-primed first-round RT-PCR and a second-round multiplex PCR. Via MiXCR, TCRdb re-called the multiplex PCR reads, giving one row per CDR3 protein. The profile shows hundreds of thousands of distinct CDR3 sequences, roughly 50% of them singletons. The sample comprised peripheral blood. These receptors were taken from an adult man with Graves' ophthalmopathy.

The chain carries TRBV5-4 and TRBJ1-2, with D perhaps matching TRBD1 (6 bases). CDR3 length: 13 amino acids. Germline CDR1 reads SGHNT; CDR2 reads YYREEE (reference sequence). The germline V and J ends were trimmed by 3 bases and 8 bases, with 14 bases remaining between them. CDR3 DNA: TGTGCCAGCAGCTCACAGGGAAAGGGGGGCTACACCTTC. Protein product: CASSSQGKGGYTF.

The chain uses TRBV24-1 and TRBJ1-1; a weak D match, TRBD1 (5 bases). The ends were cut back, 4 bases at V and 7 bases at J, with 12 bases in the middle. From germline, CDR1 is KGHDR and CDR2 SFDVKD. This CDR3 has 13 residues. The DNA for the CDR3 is TGTGCCACCAGTGACCGGGACCGACGTGAAGCTTTCTTT. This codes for CATSDRDRREAFF.

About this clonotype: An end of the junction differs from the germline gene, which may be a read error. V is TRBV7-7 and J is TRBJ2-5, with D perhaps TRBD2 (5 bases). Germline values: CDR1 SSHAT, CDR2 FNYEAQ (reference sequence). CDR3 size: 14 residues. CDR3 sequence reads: CASSFDVGVETQYF. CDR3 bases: TGTGCTAGCAGCTTTGACGTCGGGGTTGAGACCCAGTACTTC.

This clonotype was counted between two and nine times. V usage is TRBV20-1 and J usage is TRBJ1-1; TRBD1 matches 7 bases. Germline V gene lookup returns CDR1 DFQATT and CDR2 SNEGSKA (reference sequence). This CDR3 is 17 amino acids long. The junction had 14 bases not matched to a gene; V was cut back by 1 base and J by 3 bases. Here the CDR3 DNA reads TGCAGTGCTAGAGTCCGGAGACAGGGTGGCTGGGACACTGAAGCTTTCTTT. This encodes CSARVRRQGGWDTEAFF.

This CDR3 is CAISASSGGYNEQFF. As DNA, the CDR3 is TGTGCCATCAGTGCCTCGAGCGGGGGGTACAATGAGCAGTTCTTC. This chain uses TRBV10-3 with TRBJ2-7, with 9 bases lining up with TRBD2. TRBJ2-1 matches the DNA end more closely, so the J call is doubtful. CDR1 is ENHRY and CDR2 is SYGVKD in the germline V gene. CDR3 size: 15 residues.

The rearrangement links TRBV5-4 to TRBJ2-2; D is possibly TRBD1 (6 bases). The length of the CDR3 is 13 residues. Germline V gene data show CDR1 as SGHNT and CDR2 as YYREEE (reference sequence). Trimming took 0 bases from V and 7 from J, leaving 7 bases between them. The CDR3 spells CASSLDRVGELFF. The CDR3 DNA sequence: TGTGCCAGCAGCTTGGACAGGGTCGGGGAGCTGTTTTTT.

The CDR3 reads CASSPLTTSATSYEQYF. In DNA form, the CDR3 reads TGTGCCAGCAGCCCCTTGACGACTAGCGCTACCTCCTACGAGCAGTACTTC. The chain couples TRBV14 to TRBJ2-7; 8 bases are a match to TRBD2. The CDR3 extends over 17 amino acids. In germline, CDR1 is SGHDN, CDR2 FVKESK. With 4 bases clipped from V and 0 bases from J, the junction kept 11 bases outside the gene matches.

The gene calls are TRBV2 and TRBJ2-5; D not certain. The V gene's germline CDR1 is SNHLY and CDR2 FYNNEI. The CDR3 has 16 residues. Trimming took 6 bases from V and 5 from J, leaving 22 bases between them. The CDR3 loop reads CASSPLAHPAEETQYF. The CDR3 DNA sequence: TGTGCCAGCAGCCCCCTTGCTCACCCGGCGGAGGAGACCCAGTACTTC.

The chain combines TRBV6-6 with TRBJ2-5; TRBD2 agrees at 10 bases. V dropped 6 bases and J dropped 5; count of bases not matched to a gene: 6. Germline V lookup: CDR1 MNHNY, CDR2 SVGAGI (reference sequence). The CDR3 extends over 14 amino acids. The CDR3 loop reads CASSSGTSVETQYF. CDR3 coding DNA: TGTGCCAGCAGCTCCGGGACTAGCGTCGAGACCCAGTACTTC.

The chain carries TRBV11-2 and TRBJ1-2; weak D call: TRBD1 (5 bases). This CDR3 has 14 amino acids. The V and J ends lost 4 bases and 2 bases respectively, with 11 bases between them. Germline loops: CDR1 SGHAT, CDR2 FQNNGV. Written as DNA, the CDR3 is TGTGCCAGCAGCTCCCCCCGGGACAACTATGGCTACACCTTC. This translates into CASSSPRDNYGYTF.

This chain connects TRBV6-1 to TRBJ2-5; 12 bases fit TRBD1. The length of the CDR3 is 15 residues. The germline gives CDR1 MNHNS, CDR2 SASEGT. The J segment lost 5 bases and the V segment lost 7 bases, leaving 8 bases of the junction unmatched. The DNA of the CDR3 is TGTGCCAGCAAACCGGGACAGGGGGCTTGGGAGACCCAGTACTTC. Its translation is CASKPGQGAWETQYF.

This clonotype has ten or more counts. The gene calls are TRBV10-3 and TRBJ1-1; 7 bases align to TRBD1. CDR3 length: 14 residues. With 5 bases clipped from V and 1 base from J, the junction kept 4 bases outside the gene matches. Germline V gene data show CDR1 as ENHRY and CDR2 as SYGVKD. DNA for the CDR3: TGTGCCATCAGTTGGGACAGCAAGAACACTGAAGCTTTCTTT. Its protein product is CAISWDSKNTEAFF.

The CDR3: CASSGPGQGTYEQYF. CDR3 in DNA: TGTGCCAGCAGTGGACCGGGACAGGGAACCTACGAGCAGTACTTC. This chain joins TRBV6-1 and TRBJ2-7; TRBD1 agrees at 9 bases. The ends lost 4 bases at V and 2 bases at J; junction bases unmatched: 6. Looked up from germline, CDR1 is MNHNS and CDR2 is SASEGT. This CDR3 has 15 residues.

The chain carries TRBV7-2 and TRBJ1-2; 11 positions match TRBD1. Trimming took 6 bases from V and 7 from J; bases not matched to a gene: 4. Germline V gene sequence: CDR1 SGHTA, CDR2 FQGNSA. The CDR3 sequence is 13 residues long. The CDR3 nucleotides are TGTGCCAGCAGTCCGGACAGGGGGCTTGGCTACACCTTC. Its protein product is CASSPDRGLGYTF. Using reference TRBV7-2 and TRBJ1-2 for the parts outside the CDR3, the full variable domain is GAGVSQSPSNKVTEKGKDVELRCDPISGHTALYWYRQSLGQGLEFLIYFQGNSAPDKSGLPSDRFSAERTGGSVSTLTIQRTQQEDSAVYLCASSPDRGLGYTFGSGTRLTVV.

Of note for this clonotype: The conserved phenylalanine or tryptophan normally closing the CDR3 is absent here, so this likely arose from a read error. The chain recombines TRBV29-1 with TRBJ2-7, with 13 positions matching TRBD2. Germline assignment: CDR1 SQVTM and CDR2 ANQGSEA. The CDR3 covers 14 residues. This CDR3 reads CSVGTSGKTYEQYL. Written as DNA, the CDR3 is TGTAGCGTTGGGACTAGCGGGAAGACCTACGAGCAGTACTTA.

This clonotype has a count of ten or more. CDR3 coding DNA: TGTGCCAGCAGCGTAGGAGACAGCTACGAGCAGTACTTC. It is translated as CASSVGDSYEQYF. V is TRBV9 and J is TRBJ2-7; possibly TRBD1 for D (5 bases). Deletions cut 0 bases from V and 3 bases from J, with 7 bases between. The CDR3 totals 13 residues. Germline V gene lookup returns CDR1 SGDLS and CDR2 YYNGEE.

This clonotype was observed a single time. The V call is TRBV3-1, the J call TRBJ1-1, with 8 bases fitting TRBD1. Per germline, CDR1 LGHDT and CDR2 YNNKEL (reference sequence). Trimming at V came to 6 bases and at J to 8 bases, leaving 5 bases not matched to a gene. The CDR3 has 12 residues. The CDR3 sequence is CASRQRTGEAFF. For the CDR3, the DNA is TGTGCCAGCAGGCAGCGGACAGGGGAAGCTTTCTTT.